One and the same sample provided the 8 T cell receptor beta chains below, sequenced in a study of blood T cells in healthy people across ages. A J-beta primer mix and a sample-barcoded 5' primer were used in a second PCR of roughly 7 to 12 cycles. TCRdb itself ran the 5' RACE reads through MiXCR, one entry per CDR3 protein. The repertoire holds 590,000 or so distinct CDR3 sequences, with under 30% as singletons. Specimen: blood. The source is an elderly woman in good health.

In regard to this clonotype: A much larger clone differs by one base, so this may be a read error. This CDR3 is missing its conserved last phenylalanine or tryptophan, likely due to a read error. V and J are TRBV2 and TRBJ1-2; D call uncertain. Trimming took 3 bases from V and 8 from J, leaving 16 bases between them. CDR3 length: 14 residues. Germline V gives CDR1 SNHLY, CDR2 FYNNEI. The CDR3 nucleotides are TGTGCCAGCAGTGATCGGGCCCCCCTCGGGGGCTACACCTGC. It translates to CASSDRAPLGGYTC.

This clonotype was counted once. The V and J genes are TRBV19 and TRBJ1-5, with D perhaps matching TRBD1 (5 bases). Trimming shortened V by 5 bases and J by 7 bases, and 24 bases separated the two germline ends. The CDR3 runs 17 residues. Germline CDR1 reads LNHDA; CDR2 reads SQIVND (reference sequence). The CDR3 sequence is CASSLGGFRQGRQPQHF. The DNA for the CDR3 is TGTGCCAGTAGTCTCGGGGGATTCAGGCAGGGTAGGCAGCCCCAGCATTTT.

This clonotype was found many times. The rearrangement links TRBV5-6 to TRBJ1-1; D perhaps matches TRBD1 (5 bases). CDR3 length: 14 residues. V was cut by 5 bases and J by 0 bases, with 11 bases left in between. CDR1 SGHDT and CDR2 YYEEEE come from the germline V gene. The CDR3 coding sequence is TGTGCCAGCAGGCGGGACGGGTTGAACACTGAAGCTTTCTTT. Translated, it gives CASRRDGLNTEAFF.

This clonotype has more than one count but fewer than ten. The V and J genes are TRBV7-3 and TRBJ2-2; D possibly corresponds to TRBD2 (6 bases). The ends were cut back, 5 bases at V and 6 bases at J, with 16 bases in the middle. The CDR3 covers 15 residues. The germline V gene has CDR1 SGHTA and CDR2 FQGTGA. In nucleotides, the CDR3 is TGTGCCAGCAGCCCATCCCCTGGCGGGGCCGGGGAGCTGTTTTTT. Encoded protein: CASSPSPGGAGELFF.

The chain has TRBV6-2 or TRBV6-3 and TRBJ1-3, with D unresolved. V was cut by 5 bases and J by 2 bases, with 19 bases left in between. The CDR3 extends over 17 amino acids. Germline CDR1 is MNHEY and CDR2 is SVGEGT. CDR3 residues: CASSKPRVGIPGNTIYF. CDR3 nucleotides: TGTGCCAGCAGTAAACCGCGTGTGGGGATCCCTGGAAACACCATATATTTT.

The chain carries TRBV3-1 and TRBJ1-1, with D perhaps matching TRBD1 (6 bases). Trimming removed 0 bases from V and 0 bases from J, with 20 bases in between. Germline V CDR1 and CDR2: LGHDT, YNNKEL (reference sequence). The CDR3 covers 19 residues. Here the CDR3 DNA reads TGTGCCAGCAGCCAAGATCTAAGGAGACAGGCGACCCTGAACACTGAAGCTTTCTTT. Translated: CASSQDLRRQATLNTEAFF.

The V and J genes are TRBV28 and TRBJ2-3; D perhaps matches TRBD2 (6 bases). V dropped 3 bases and J dropped 4 bases, with 17 bases sitting between them. CDR1 and CDR2 from the germline V gene are MDHEN and SYDVKM. The CDR3 runs 16 residues. The CDR3 here is CASSLGFGGQADTQYF. The CDR3 region has the DNA TGTGCCAGCAGTTTGGGTTTCGGGGGTCAGGCAGATACGCAGTATTTT.

With regard to this clonotype: One base away lies a much larger clone, so this may be a sequencing read error. The genes are TRBV7-3 and TRBJ2-4, with D hard to call. In germline, CDR1 is SGHTA, CDR2 FQGTGA. The CDR3 is 13 residues long. CDR3 region: CTSSLTPQNIQYF. The CDR3 DNA reads TGTACCAGCAGCTTAACGCCCCAAAACATTCAGTACTTC.